The clone carrying this T cell receptor (beta chain) was seen ten or more times. The record originates from a study of T cells in Graves' hyperthyroidism and ophthalmopathy. From RNA transcripts, TCR beta CDR3 regions were amplified. First-round RT-PCR targeting the TCR CDR3 was performed with the HTBI primer set. TCRdb itself ran the multiplex PCR reads through MiXCR, one entry per CDR3 protein. The data show approximately 400,000 distinct CDR3 sequences, with over 13% seen just once and around 28% held by the top ten. Germline values: CDR1 MNHEY, CDR2 SMNVEV (reference sequence). V was shortened by 3 bases and J by 3 bases, with 14 bases between the two germline ends. The CDR3 is made up of 15 amino acids.

The J gene is TRBJ2-5, the V gene TRBV27; tentatively, D is TRBD1 or TRBD2 (6 bases each). The source of this sequence is a man aged 50 to 59 with Graves' ophthalmopathy. The sample was blood. CDR3 coding DNA: TGTGCCAGCAGTTTTCAGGGGACTGGAAAAGAGACCCAGTACTTC. This gives the protein CASSFQGTGKETQYF.